The T cell receptor (beta chain) under discussion was sequenced for a study of breast tumors, draining lymph nodes, adjacent tissues. Study findings and constraints: Tumors had less TCR diversity than lymph nodes, more than nontumor tissue. Tumor and nontumor repertoires were significantly more similar in luminal-like than in basal-like breast cancer. That most tumor T cells come from lymph nodes remained unproven.

This clonotype came up many times. Its antigen remains unidentified. Breast cancer patients provided tissue from their axillary draining lymph nodes. TCRdb used MiXCR to reprocess the multiplex PCR reads, holding one entry per CDR3 protein. The sample has around 230,000 distinct CDR3 sequences, 32% seen once. The ends lost 2 bases at V and 5 bases at J; junction bases unmatched: 13. CDR1 and CDR2 from the germline V gene are KGHSH and LQKENI. This CDR3 region has 17 residues. This receptor was obtained from a female donor with breast cancer. Some clones in this sample may be carry-over from other donors' samples. The chain uses TRBV18 and TRBJ2-5; 8 bases map to TRBD1. Material for sequencing was axillary lymph node tissue. This CDR3 is CASSPYEDRDGGETQYF. The CDR3 DNA reads TGTGCCAGCTCACCATATGAGGACAGGGACGGCGGGGAGACCCAGTACTTC.